Sequencing of this T cell receptor (beta chain) was carried out in a study of cytomegalovirus exposure and HLA in healthy donors. Points from the study as a whole: More clonal expansion characterized HLA-associated TCR beta chains than equally common others in a later analysis. Researchers catalogued roughly 170 TCR beta chains as cytomegalovirus-associated.

Both 60 Vbeta primers and 13 Jbeta primers went into the PCR. TCRdb's table, derived via immunoSEQ multiplex PCR, lists solely in-frame clones and lacks some. The sample holds around 83,000 clones, more than 70% seen once. The count of this clone is one. The antigen is unknown. Germline V CDR1 and CDR2: LNHDA, SQIVND (reference sequence). The V and J ends lost 4 bases and 2 bases respectively, with 9 bases between them. The CDR3 is 14 residues long. The sequenced sample was PBMCs. This chain uses TRBV19 with TRBJ1-5; the D is unclear. The clonotype comes from a male donor in good health and CMV-seropositive. CDR3 region: CASSNELRNQPQHF. DNA of the CDR3: TGTGCCAGTAGTAATGAACTCCGCAATCAGCCCCAGCATTTT.